This passage covers 14 T cell receptor beta chains from one sample sequenced in a study of post-analysis software for immune sequencing data (dated by TCRdb to the mid-2010s). The research as a whole found: Significantly higher frequencies in patients than in controls were found for roughly 5 TRBV segments, including TRBV5-6, TRBV5-1 and TRBV20-1.

The protocol used for the library was PCR. The run used an Illumina HiSeq 2500. Unique molecular identifiers were incorporated into TCR beta cDNA libraries to reduce PCR and sequencing biases. The public reads were run again by TCRdb, first through fastp at Q25 and then through MiXCR, and only productive beta chains were kept. Every CDR3 protein is listed once, alongside the most common genes and DNA of its rows. The sample contains hundreds of thousands of distinct CDR3 sequences, 53% of them found a single time. Together, the top ten hold approximately 4.5% of the sample. The antigens for these receptors are not known. Sequencing used blood. These receptor sequences come from a girl aged 5 to 17 with multiple sclerosis.

J is TRBJ1-2 and V is TRBV20-1; 8 positions agree with TRBD1. CDR3 length equals 13 residues. The J segment lost 4 bases and the V segment lost 6 bases, leaving 7 bases of the junction unmatched. Germline V gene data show CDR1 as DFQATT and CDR2 as SNEGSKA (reference sequence). CDR3 coding DNA: TGCAGTGCCAACGACAGGGGAATCTATGGCTACACCTTC. Protein sequence: CSANDRGIYGYTF.

J is TRBJ2-5 and V is TRBV20-1; TRBD2 matches at 12 bases. Germline V gene data show CDR1 as DFQATT and CDR2 as SNEGSKA (reference sequence). CDR3 length: 15 residues. The junction had 7 bases not matched to a gene; V was cut back by 3 bases and J by 5 bases. CDR3 sequence reads: CSARGTSGRRETQYF. CDR3 DNA sequence: TGCAGTGCTAGGGGGACTAGCGGGCGCAGGGAGACCCAGTACTTC.

This clonotype was detected only a few times. V gene TRBV3-1 combines with J gene TRBJ2-7; no firm D call. Trimming took 1 base from V and 0 from J, leaving 13 bases between them. The CDR3 covers 16 residues. Germline V gives CDR1 LGHDT, CDR2 YNNKEL (reference sequence). Here the CDR3 reads CASSQGTSVSSYEQYF. CDR3 sequence (DNA): TGTGCCAGCAGCCAAGGGACGTCCGTGAGCTCCTACGAGCAGTACTTC.

J is TRBJ2-7 and V is TRBV10-3, with 10 bases aligning to TRBD2. The CDR3 contains 17 residues. Germline CDR1 reads ENHRY; CDR2 reads SYGVKD. The trim removed 2 bases at V and 5 bases at J, leaving 12 bases unmatched. This CDR3 is CAISEGLAGVSLNEQYF. The CDR3 nucleotides are TGTGCCATCAGTGAGGGGCTAGCGGGAGTGTCCTTGAACGAGCAGTACTTC.

The chain recombines TRBV12-3 or TRBV12-4 with TRBJ2-1; tentative D call: TRBD2 (5 bases). V was pared by 6 bases and J by 10 bases, with 13 bases between. This CDR3 is built from 12 residues. This CDR3 is CASSPTSWEQFF. The DNA of the CDR3 is TGTGCCAGCAGCCCCACTAGTTGGGAGCAGTTCTTC.

The V and J genes are TRBV27 and TRBJ1-2; weak D call: TRBD1 (5 bases). Germline V gene data show CDR1 as MNHEY and CDR2 as SMNVEV (reference sequence). The CDR3 runs to 14 residues. V was pared by 8 bases and J by 1 base, with 14 bases between. As DNA, the CDR3 is TGTGCCAGCCGTGGGGGGGGGATTAACTATGGCTACACCTTC. Translating it yields CASRGGGINYGYTF.

The chain is built from TRBV20-1 and TRBJ1-5; D perhaps matches TRBD1 (6 bases). Trimming pared 1 base from V and 4 bases from J, leaving 14 bases between. Germline-derived CDR1 and CDR2 are DFQATT and SNEGSKA (reference sequence). This CDR3 has 15 amino acids. The CDR3 loop is CSARGSQGGNQPQHF. As DNA, the CDR3 is TGCAGTGCTAGAGGATCACAGGGTGGTAATCAGCCCCAGCATTTT.

This clonotype showed up just a few times. CDR3 nucleotide sequence: TGCAGCGTCTACAGGGAGGGGTCCTACGAGCAGTACTTC. It translates to CSVYREGSYEQYF. This chain uses TRBV29-1 with TRBJ2-7, with D maybe TRBD2 (7 bases). V lost 6 bases, J lost 1 base, and 13 bases lay in between. The length of the CDR3 is 13 residues. Germline-derived CDR1 and CDR2 are SQVTM and ANQGSEA.

This clonotype has only a few counts. The chain is built from TRBV30 and TRBJ1-2, with TRBD1 matching 7 bases. The V gene's germline CDR1 is GTSNPN and CDR2 SVGIG (reference sequence). The CDR3 sequence is 12 residues long. V lost 4 bases to trimming and J lost 8 bases; unmatched junction nucleotides: 7. CDR3: CAWNRGIGGYTF. CDR3 coding DNA: TGTGCCTGGAACAGGGGAATCGGGGGCTACACCTTC.

This sequence joins TRBV5-1 and TRBJ1-2; no clear D gene. The CDR3 sequence is 13 residues long. Trimming took 4 bases from V and 9 from J, leaving 16 bases between them. Germline assignment: CDR1 SGHRS and CDR2 YFSETQ. CDR3 sequence reads: CASSPAGESRYTF. DNA for the CDR3: TGCGCCAGCAGCCCGGCCGGGGAGAGTCGCTACACCTTC.

In this sample, this clonotype turned up a few times. V and J are TRBV6-2 or TRBV6-3 and TRBJ2-7, with a weak D call TRBD1 (5 bases). The CDR3 has 17 residues. The germline V gene encodes CDR1 MNHEY and CDR2 SVGEGT. The V gene lost 0 bases and the J gene lost 2 bases, with 17 bases spanning the gap. CDR3 sequence reads: CASSYSVWKDTTYEQYF. Written as DNA, the CDR3 is TGTGCCAGCAGTTACTCGGTGTGGAAGGACACCACCTACGAGCAGTACTTC.

The chain couples TRBV9 to TRBJ2-3, with 12 positions matching TRBD2. CDR3 size: 16 residues. J was trimmed by 1 base and V by 1 base; bases with no gene match: 1. Germline CDR1 reads SGDLS; CDR2 reads YYNGEE. CDR3 in DNA: TGTGCCAGCAGCGTAAGACTAGCGGGAGGCACAGATACGCAGTATTTT. Translating gives CASSVRLAGGTDTQYF.

CDR3 sequence (DNA): TGTGCCAGCAGCGTCATTCTGAACACTGAAGCTTTCTTT. Protein: CASSVILNTEAFF. V is TRBV9 and J is TRBJ1-1, with D uncertain. The germline V gene encodes CDR1 SGDLS and CDR2 YYNGEE. The CDR3 covers 13 residues. Trimming removed 2 bases at V and 0 bases at J, with 5 bases between.

The chain carries TRBV5-1 and TRBJ2-6, with D unclear. CDR1 and CDR2 (germline): SGHRS, YFSETQ. Between the trimmed V and J ends, which lost 6 bases and 0 bases, there was a span of 13 bases. The length of the CDR3 is 16 residues. CDR3 in amino acids: CASTSMDGSGANVLTF. CDR3 DNA: TGCGCCAGCACCTCCATGGATGGCTCTGGGGCCAACGTCCTGACTTTC.